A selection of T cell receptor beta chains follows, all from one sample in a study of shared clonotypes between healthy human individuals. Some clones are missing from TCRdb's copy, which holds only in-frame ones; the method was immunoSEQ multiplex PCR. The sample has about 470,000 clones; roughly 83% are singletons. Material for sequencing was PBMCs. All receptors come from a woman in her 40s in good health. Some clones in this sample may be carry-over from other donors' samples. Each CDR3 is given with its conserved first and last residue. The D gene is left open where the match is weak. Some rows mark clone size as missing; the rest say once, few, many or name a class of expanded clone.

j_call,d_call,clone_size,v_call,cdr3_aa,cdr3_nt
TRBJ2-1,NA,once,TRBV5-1,CASSPGGVSYNEQFF,TGCGCCAGCAGCCCCGGTGGGGTTTCCTACAATGAGCAGTTCTTC
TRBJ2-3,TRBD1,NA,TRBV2,CASSATGGTDTQYF,TGTGCCAGCAGTGCGACAGGGGGCACAGATACGCAGTATTTT
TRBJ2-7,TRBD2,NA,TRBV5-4,CASSFGTSGIYEQYF,TGTGCCAGCAGCTTCGGGACTAGCGGAATCTACGAGCAGTACTTC
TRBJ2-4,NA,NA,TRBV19,CASSIHREAKNIQYF,TGTGCCAGTAGTATACACAGGGAAGCCAAAAACATTCAGTACTTC
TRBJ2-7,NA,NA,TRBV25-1,CASSEYGRRGYEQYF,TGTGCCAGCAGTGAATATGGGCGGCGGGGCTACGAGCAGTACTTC
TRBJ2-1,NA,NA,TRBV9,CASSVAGTASGNEQFF,TGTGCCAGCAGCGTAGCCGGGACCGCATCGGGCAATGAGCAGTTCTTC
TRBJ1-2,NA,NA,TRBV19,CASRSGPRYGYTF,TGTGCCAGTAGATCGGGGCCCAGGTATGGCTACACCTTC
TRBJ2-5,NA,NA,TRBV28,CASSSYRFWEQYF,TGTGCCAGCAGTTCATACAGGTTCTGGGAGCAGTACTTC
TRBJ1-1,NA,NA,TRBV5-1,CASSLERAINTEAFF,TGCGCCAGCAGCTTGGAAAGGGCCATAAACACTGAAGCTTTCTTT
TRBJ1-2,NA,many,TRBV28,CASQVANYGYTF,TGTGCCAGTCAGGTCGCTAACTATGGCTACACCTTC
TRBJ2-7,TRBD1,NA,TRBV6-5,CASSISGTGLYEQYF,TGTGCCAGCAGTATTTCCGGGACAGGGTTATACGAGCAGTACTTC
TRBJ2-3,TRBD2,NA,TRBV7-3,CASSPLAGGTDTQYF,TGTGCCAGCAGCCCCCTAGCGGGAGGAACAGATACGCAGTATTTT
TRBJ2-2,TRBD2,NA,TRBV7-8,CASSSLAGGPSGELFF,TGTGCCAGCAGCTCCTTAGCGGGAGGGCCGTCCGGGGAGCTGTTTTTT
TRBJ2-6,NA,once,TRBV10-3,CASRADSGANVLTF,TGTGCCTCTAGAGCGGACTCTGGGGCCAACGTCCTGACTTTC
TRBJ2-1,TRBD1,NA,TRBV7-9,CASSRGDREYNEQFF,TGTGCCAGCAGCCGAGGGGACAGGGAATACAATGAGCAGTTCTTC
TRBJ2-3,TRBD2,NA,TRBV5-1,CASSPGLAATDTQYF,TGCGCCAGCAGCCCCGGACTAGCGGCCACAGATACGCAGTATTTT
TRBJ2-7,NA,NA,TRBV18,CASSSTTYEQYF,TGTGCCAGCTCATCGACAACCTACGAGCAGTACTTC
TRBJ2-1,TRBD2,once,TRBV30,CAWRVGYGTSGTLKRSYNEQFF,TGTGCCTGGAGGGTCGGTTACGGGACTAGCGGGACACTCAAACGCTCCTACAATGAGCAGTTCTTC
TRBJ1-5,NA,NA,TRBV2,CASRPKSQPQHF,TGTGCCAGCAGGCCGAAGTCACAGCCCCAGCATTTT
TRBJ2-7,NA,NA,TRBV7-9,CASSLYKGPYEQYF,TGTGCCAGCAGCTTATACAAGGGCCCCTACGAGCAGTACTTC
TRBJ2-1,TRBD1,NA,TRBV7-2,CASSRDRGSYNEQFF,TGTGCCAGCAGCCGGGACAGGGGTTCTTACAATGAGCAGTTCTTC
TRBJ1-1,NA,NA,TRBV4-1,CASSPVAGGKAFF,TGCGCCAGCAGTCCCGTGGCGGGGGGGAAAGCTTTCTTT
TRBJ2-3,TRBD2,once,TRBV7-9,CASRRLAGADTQYF,TGTGCCAGCAGGAGACTAGCGGGAGCAGATACGCAGTATTTT
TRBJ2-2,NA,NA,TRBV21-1,CASSAPSALGTGELFF,TGTGCCAGCAGCGCCCCTAGTGCGTTGGGCACCGGGGAGCTGTTTTTT
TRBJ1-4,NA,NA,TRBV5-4,CASSTGNNEKLFF,TGTGCCAGCTCTACAGGAAATAATGAAAAACTGTTTTTT
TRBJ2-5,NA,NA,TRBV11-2,CASSAGYQETQYF,TGTGCCAGCAGCGCGGGGTACCAAGAGACCCAGTACTTC
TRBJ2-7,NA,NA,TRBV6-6,CASSYSDPYEQYF,TGTGCCAGCAGTTACTCGGACCCCTACGAGCAGTACTTC
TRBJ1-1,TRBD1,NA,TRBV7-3,CASSLQGGWTEAFF,TGTGCCAGCAGCCTTCAGGGGGGGTGGACTGAAGCTTTCTTT
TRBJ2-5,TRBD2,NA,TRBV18,CASHGLTSGRTQETQYF,TGTGCCAGCCACGGGCTAACTAGCGGGAGGACCCAAGAGACCCAGTACTTC
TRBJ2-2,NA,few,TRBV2,CANSKALPWTGELFF,TGTGCCAACTCCAAAGCGCTTCCGTGGACCGGGGAGCTGTTTTTT
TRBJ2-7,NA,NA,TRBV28,CASEIGGGEQYF,TGTGCCAGCGAAATAGGGGGGGGCGAGCAGTACTTC
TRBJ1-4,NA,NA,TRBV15,CATSRPGRSTNEKLFF,TGTGCCACCAGCAGACCCGGACGGTCAACTAATGAAAAACTGTTTTTT
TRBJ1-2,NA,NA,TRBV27,CASSFRPAYGYTF,TGTGCCAGCAGTTTTCGGCCAGCCTATGGCTACACCTTC
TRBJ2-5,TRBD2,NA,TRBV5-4,CASSRSGTVGETQYF,TGTGCCAGCAGCCGTAGCGGGACTGTAGGGGAGACCCAGTACTTC
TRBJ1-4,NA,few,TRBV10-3,CAISGGGTTNEKLFF,TGTGCCATCAGTGGGGGGGGTACAACTAATGAAAAACTGTTTTTT
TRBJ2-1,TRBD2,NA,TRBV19,CASSARTSGIYNEQFF,TGTGCCAGTAGTGCCAGGACTAGCGGGATCTACAATGAGCAGTTCTTC
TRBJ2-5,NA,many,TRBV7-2,CASSLGQGLETQYF,TGTGCCAGCAGCTTAGGGCAGGGATTGGAGACCCAGTACTTC
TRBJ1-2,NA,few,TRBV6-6,CASSSTGNYGYTF,TGTGCCAGCAGTTCGACAGGAAACTATGGCTACACCTTC
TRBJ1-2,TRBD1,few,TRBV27,CASAGTVRANYGYTF,TGTGCCAGCGCCGGGACAGTTCGAGCTAACTATGGCTACACCTTC
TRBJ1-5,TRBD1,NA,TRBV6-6,CASSQGDSNQPQHF,TGTGCCAGCAGTCAGGGGGATAGCAATCAGCCCCAGCATTTT
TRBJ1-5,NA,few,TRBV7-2,CASSLRVGGNQPQHF,TGTGCCAGCAGCCTCAGGGTTGGGGGCAATCAGCCCCAGCATTTT
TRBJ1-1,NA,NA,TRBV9,CASSVQGSGNTEAFF,TGTGCCAGCAGCGTCCAGGGTTCCGGGAACACTGAAGCTTTCTTT
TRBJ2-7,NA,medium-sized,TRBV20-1,CSALGYEQYF,TGCAGTGCCTTAGGGTACGAGCAGTACTTC
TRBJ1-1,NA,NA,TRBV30,CAWSSQRGSWEYTEAFF,TGTGCCTGGAGCTCACAAAGGGGGTCTTGGGAGTACACTGAAGCTTTCTTT
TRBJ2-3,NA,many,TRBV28,CASSYAGFVDTDTQYF,TGTGCCAGCAGTTACGCGGGCTTCGTAGACACAGATACGCAGTATTTT
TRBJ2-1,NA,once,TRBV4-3,CASSQDLPQGYNEQFF,TGCGCCAGCAGCCAAGATCTTCCCCAGGGCTACAATGAGCAGTTCTTC
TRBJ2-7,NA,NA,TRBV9,CASSLRGGGEQYF,TGTGCCAGCAGCCTAAGGGGAGGCGGCGAGCAGTACTTC
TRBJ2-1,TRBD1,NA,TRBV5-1,CASSLGDRSPNEQFF,TGCGCCAGCAGCTTGGGGGACAGATCCCCCAATGAGCAGTTCTTC
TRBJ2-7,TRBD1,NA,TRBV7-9,CASSRTGGDIYEQYF,TGTGCCAGCAGCCGGACAGGGGGCGATATCTACGAGCAGTACTTC
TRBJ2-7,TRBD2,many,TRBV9,CASSAAGVPYEQYF,TGTGCCAGCAGCGCAGCGGGAGTCCCCTACGAGCAGTACTTC
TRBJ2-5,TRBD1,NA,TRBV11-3,CASSPGTGDCQETQYF,TGTGCCAGCAGCCCCGGGACAGGGGACTGCCAAGAGACCCAGTACTTC
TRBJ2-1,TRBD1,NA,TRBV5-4,CASSLARQGGNEQFF,TGTGCCAGCAGCTTGGCAAGACAGGGGGGGAATGAGCAGTTCTTC